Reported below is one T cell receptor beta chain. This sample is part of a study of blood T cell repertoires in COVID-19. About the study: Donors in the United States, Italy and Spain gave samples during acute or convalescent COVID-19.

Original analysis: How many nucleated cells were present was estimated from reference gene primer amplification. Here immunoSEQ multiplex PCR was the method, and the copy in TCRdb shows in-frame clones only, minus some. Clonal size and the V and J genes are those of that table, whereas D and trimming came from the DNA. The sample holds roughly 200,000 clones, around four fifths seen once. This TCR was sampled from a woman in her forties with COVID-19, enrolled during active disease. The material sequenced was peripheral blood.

The CDR3 is CASSTGLADSYEQYF. The CDR3 DNA sequence: TGTGCCAGCAGCACTGGACTAGCGGATTCCTACGAGCAGTACTTC. The chain links TRBV5-6 to TRBJ2-7; 10 bases align to TRBD2. Trimming took 4 bases from V and 1 from J; bases not matched to a gene: 5. There are 15 residues in the CDR3. CDR1 and CDR2 from the germline V gene are SGHDT and YYEEEE.